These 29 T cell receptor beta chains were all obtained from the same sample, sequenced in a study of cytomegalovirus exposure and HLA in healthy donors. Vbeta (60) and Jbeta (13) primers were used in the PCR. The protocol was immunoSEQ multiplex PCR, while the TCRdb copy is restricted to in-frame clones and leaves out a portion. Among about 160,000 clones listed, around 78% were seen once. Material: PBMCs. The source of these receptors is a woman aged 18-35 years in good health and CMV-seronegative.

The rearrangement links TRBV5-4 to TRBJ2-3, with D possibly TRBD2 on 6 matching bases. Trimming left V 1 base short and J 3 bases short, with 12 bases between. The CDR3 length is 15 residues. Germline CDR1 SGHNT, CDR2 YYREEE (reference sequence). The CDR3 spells CASSLRWGDTDTQYF. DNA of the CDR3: TGTGCCAGCAGCTTGCGGTGGGGGGATACAGATACGCAGTATTTT.

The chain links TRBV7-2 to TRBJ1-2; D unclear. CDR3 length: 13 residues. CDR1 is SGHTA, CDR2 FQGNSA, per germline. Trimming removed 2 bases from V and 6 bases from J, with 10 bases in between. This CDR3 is CASSLTPGDGYTF. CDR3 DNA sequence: TGTGCCAGCAGCTTAACTCCGGGAGATGGCTACACCTTC.

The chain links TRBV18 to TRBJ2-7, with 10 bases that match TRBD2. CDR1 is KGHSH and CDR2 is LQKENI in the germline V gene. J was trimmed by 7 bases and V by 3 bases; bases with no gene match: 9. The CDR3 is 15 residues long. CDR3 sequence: CASSPSSGGAEEQYF. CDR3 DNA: TGTGCCAGCTCACCGTCCAGCGGGGGGGCGGAAGAGCAGTACTTC.

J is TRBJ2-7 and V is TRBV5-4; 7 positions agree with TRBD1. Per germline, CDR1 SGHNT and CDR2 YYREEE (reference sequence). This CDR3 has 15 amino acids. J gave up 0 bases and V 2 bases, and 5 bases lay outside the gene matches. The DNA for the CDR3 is TGTGCCAGCAGCTTACGGGGACAGAGCTCCTACGAGCAGTACTTC. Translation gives CASSLRGQSSYEQYF.

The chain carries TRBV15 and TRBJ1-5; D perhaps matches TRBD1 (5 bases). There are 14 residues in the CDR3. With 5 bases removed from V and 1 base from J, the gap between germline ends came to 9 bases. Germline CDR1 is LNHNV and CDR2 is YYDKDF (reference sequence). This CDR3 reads CATSPGGSNQPQHF. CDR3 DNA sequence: TGTGCCACCAGCCCCGGGGGGAGCAATCAGCCCCAGCATTTT.

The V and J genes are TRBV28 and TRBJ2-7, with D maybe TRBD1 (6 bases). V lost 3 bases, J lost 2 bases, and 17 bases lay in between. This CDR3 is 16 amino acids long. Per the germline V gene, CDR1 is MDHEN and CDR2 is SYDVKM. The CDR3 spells CASSFIYRDNTYEQYF. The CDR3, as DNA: TGTGCCAGCAGTTTCATATACCGGGACAACACCTACGAGCAGTACTTC.

CDR3 loop: CASGRVAGGFTDTQYF. In DNA, the CDR3 is TGTGCCAGCGGGCGGGTAGCGGGGGGTTTCACAGATACGCAGTATTTT. The chain couples TRBV28 to TRBJ2-3, with 10 bases identical to TRBD2. The CDR3 runs 16 residues. Germline V gives CDR1 MDHEN, CDR2 SYDVKM. V dropped 8 bases and J dropped 2; count of bases not matched to a gene: 10.

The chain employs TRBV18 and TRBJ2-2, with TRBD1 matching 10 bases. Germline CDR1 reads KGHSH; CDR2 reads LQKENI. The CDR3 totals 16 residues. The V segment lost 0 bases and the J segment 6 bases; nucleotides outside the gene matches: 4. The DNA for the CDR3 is TGTGCCAGCTCACCACCGGGACAGGGGTTTGCCGGGGAGCTGTTTTTT. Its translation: CASSPPGQGFAGELFF.

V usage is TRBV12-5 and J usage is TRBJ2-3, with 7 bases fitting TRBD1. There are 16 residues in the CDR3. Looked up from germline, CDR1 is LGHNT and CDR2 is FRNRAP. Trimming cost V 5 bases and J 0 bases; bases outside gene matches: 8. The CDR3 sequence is CASGPGTDLSTDTQYF. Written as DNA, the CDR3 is TGTGCTAGTGGTCCGGGGACAGACCTTAGCACAGATACGCAGTATTTT.

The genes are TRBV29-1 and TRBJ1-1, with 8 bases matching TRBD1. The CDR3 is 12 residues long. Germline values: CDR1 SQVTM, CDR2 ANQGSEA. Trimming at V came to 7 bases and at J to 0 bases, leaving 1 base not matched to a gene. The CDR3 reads CSGGQVNTEAFF. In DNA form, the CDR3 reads TGCAGCGGGGGACAGGTGAACACTGAAGCTTTCTTT.

CDR3 residues: CASSVGRPYEQYF. The CDR3 DNA sequence: TGTGCCAGCAGTGTGGGCAGGCCCTACGAGCAGTACTTC. The chain joins TRBV2 to TRBJ2-7; D gene unclear. CDR1 is SNHLY and CDR2 is FYNNEI in the germline V gene. Between the trimmed V and J ends, which lost 4 bases and 2 bases, there was a span of 9 bases. The CDR3 runs 13 residues.

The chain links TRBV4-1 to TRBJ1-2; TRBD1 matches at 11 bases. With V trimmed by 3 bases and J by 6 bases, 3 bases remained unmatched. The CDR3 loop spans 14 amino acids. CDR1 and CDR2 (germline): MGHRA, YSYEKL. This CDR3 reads CASSQRTGGDGYTF. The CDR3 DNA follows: TGCGCCAGCAGCCAGCGGACAGGGGGCGATGGCTACACCTTC.

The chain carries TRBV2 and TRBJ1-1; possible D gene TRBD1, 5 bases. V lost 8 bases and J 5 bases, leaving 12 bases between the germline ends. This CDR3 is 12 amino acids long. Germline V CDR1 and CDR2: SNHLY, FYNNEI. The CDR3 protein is CASGRGTTEAFF. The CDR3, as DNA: TGTGCCAGCGGGCGGGGGACTACTGAAGCTTTCTTT.

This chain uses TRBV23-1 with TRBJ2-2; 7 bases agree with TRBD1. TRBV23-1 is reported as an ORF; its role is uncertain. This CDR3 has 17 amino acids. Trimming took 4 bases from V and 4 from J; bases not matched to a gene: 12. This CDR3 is CASSLHIYRGSTGELFF. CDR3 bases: TGCGCCAGCAGTCTCCACATCTACAGGGGAAGCACCGGGGAGCTGTTTTTT.

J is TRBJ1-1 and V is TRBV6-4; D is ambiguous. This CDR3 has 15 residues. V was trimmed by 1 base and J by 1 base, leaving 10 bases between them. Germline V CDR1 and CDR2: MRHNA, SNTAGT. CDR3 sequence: CASSDFGRQNTEAFF. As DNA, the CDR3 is TGTGCCAGCAGTGACTTTGGGAGACAGAACACTGAAGCTTTCTTT.

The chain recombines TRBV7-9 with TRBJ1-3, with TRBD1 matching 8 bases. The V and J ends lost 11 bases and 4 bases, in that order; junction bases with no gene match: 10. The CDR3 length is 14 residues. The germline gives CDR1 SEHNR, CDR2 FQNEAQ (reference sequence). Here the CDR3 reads CASQGDRLGNTIYF. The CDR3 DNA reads TGTGCCTCCCAAGGGGACAGGTTAGGAAACACCATATATTTT.

The DNA of the CDR3 is TGTGCCTGGAGTGCCTACAGGGGTCAGCCCCAGCATTTT. Translated, it gives CAWSAYRGQPQHF. The chain joins TRBV30 to TRBJ1-5; 7 nucleotides align to TRBD1. The CDR3 has 13 residues. Trimming cost V 1 base and J 6 bases; bases outside gene matches: 3. CDR1 and CDR2 from the germline V gene are GTSNPN and SVGIG (reference sequence).

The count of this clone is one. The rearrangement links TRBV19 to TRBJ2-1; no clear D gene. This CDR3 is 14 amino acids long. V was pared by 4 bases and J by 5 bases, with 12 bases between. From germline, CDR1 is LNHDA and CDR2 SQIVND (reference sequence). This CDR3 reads CASSSGNVHNEQFF. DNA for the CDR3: TGTGCCAGTAGTAGCGGCAACGTCCACAATGAGCAGTTCTTC.

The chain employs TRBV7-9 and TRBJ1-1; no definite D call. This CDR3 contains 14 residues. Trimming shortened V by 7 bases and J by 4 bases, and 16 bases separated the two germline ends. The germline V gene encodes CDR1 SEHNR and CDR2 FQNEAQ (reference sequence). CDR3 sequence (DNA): TGTGCCAGCATCCCCGTGCGGGAACCCACTGAAGCTTTCTTT. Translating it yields CASIPVREPTEAFF.

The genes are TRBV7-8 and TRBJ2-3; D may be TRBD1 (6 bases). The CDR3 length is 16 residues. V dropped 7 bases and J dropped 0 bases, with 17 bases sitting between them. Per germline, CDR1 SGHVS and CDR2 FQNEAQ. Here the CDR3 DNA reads TGTGCCAGCACCCCTAGGACAGACCCTAGCACAGATACGCAGTATTTT. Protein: CASTPRTDPSTDTQYF.

The CDR3 DNA follows: TGTGCCAGCTCACCATTGCAGGCCCCTGAAGCTTTCTTT. Protein: CASSPLQAPEAFF. The V gene is TRBV18, the J gene TRBJ1-1; D unclear. This CDR3 contains 13 residues. Germline values: CDR1 KGHSH, CDR2 LQKENI. The V end lost 2 bases, the J end lost 6 bases, and 10 bases lay between the germline ends. The complete variable domain, with remaining parts taken from reference TRBV18 and TRBJ1-1, reads NAGVMQNPRHLVRRRGQEARLRCSPMKGHSHVYWYRQLPEEGLKFMVYLQKENIIDESGMPKERFSAEFPKEGPSILRIQQVVRGDSAAYFCASSPLQAPEAFFGQGTRLTVV.

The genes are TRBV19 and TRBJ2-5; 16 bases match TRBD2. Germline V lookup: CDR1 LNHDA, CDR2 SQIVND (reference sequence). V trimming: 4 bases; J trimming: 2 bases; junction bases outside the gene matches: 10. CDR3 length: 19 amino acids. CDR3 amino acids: CASSTGLAGGKGGQETQYF. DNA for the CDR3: TGTGCCAGTAGTACGGGACTAGCGGGGGGGAAGGGGGGACAAGAGACCCAGTACTTC.

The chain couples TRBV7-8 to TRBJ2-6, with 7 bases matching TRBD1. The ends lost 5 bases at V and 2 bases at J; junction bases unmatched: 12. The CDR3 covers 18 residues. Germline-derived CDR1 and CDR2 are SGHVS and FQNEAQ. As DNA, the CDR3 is TGTGCCAGCAGCCCTGGGCCAAGGGGGCATCCTGGGGCCAACGTCCTGACTTTC. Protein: CASSPGPRGHPGANVLTF.

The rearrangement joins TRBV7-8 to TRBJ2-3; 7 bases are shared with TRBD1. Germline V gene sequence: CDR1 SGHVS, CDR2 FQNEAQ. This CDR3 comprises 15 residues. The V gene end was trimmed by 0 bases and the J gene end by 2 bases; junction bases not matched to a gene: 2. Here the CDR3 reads CASSLAGQVTDTQYF. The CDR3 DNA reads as TGTGCCAGCAGCTTAGCAGGACAGGTCACAGATACGCAGTATTTT.

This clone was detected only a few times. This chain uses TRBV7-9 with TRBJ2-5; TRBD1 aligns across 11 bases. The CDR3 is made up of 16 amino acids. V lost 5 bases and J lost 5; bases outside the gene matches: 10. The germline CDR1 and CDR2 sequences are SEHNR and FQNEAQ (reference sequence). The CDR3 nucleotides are TGTGCCAGCAGCCCCAGGGACAGGGGGTATGGGGAGACCCAGTACTTC. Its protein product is CASSPRDRGYGETQYF.

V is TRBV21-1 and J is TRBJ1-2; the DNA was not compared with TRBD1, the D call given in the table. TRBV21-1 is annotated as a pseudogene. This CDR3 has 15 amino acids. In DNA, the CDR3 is TGTGCCAGCAGCACCAGGGGACGGCGGATCTATGGCTACACCTTC. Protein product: CASSTRGRRIYGYTF.

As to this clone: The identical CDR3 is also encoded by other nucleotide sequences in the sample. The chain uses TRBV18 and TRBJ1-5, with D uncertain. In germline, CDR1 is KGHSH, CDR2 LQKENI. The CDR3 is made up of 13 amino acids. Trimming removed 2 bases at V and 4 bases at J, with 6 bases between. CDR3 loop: CASSPGQNQPQHF. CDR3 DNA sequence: TGTGCCAGCTCACCAGGGCAAAATCAGCCCCAGCATTTT.

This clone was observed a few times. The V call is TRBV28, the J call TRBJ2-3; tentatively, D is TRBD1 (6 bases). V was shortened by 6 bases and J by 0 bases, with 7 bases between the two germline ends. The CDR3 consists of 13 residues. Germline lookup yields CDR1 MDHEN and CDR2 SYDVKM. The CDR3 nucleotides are TGTGCCAGCAGGAGGGGGAGCACAGATACGCAGTATTTT. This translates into CASRRGSTDTQYF.

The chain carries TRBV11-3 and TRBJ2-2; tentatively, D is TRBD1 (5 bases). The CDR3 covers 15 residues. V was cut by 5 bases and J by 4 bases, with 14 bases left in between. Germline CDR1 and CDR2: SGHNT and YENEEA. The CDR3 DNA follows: TGTGCCAGCAGCAAAGAAGGGGTCAGCACCGGGGAGCTGTTTTTT. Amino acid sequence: CASSKEGVSTGELFF. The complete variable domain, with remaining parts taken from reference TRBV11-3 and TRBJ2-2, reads EAGVVQSPRYKIIEKKQPVAFWCNPISGHNTLYWYLQNLGQGPELLIRYENEEAVDDSQLPKDRFSAERLKGVDSTLKIQPAELGDSAVYLCASSKEGVSTGELFFGEGSRLTVL.